This entry is about one T cell receptor (beta chain). This entry comes from a study of radiation and T cells in renal cell carcinoma. Time point reported: blood 2 weeks post-SBRT. Treatment defined: 15 Gy SBRT to primary tumor, nephrectomy 4 weeks later. The tumor was a clear cell renal cell carcinoma. Trimming removed 4 bases from V and 3 bases from J, with 10 bases in between. The CDR3 sequence is 13 residues long. The germline V gene encodes CDR1 SEHNR and CDR2 FQNEAQ (reference sequence). Clones were read by immunoSEQ multiplex PCR, and TCRdb kept only the in-frame ones, dropping some. The sample holds 160,000 or so clones, roughly 87% seen once.

The rearrangement joins TRBV7-9 to TRBJ2-7, with D uncertain. The TCR comes from a woman aged 45-60 years with renal cell carcinoma. Specimen: blood, collected from a patient whose treatment included radiotherapy and nephrectomy. The CDR3 region has the DNA TGTGCCAGCAGCTCGACTCCTTTCTACGAGCAGTACTTC. Encoded protein: CASSSTPFYEQYF. The variable domain in full, completed from reference TRBV7-9 and TRBJ2-7, reads DTGVSQNPRHKITKRGQNVTFRCDPISEHNRLYWYRQTLGQGPEFLTYFQNEAQLEKSRLLSDRFSAERPKGSFSTLEIQRTEQGDSAMYLCASSSTPFYEQYFGPGTRLTVT.